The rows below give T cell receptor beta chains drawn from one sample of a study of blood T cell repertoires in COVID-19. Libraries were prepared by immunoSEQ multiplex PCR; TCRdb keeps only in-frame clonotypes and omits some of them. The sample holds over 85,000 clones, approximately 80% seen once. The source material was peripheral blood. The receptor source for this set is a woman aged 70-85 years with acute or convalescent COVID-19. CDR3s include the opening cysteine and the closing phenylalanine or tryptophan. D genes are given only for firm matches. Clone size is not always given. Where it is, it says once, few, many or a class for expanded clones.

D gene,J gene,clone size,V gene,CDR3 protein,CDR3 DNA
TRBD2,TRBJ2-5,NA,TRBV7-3,CASSPSGGVQETQYF,TGTGCCAGCAGCCCTAGCGGGGGGGTACAAGAGACCCAGTACTTC
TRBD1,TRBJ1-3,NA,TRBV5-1,CASSLQGNSGNTIYF,TGCGCCAGCAGTTTACAGGGGAACTCTGGAAACACCATATATTTT
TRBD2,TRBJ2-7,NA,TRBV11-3,CASSFWRESYEQYF,TGTGCCAGCAGCTTCTGGCGGGAGTCCTACGAGCAGTACTTC
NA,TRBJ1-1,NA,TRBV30,CAWRGRGGSNTEAFF,TGTGCCTGGAGGGGGAGGGGCGGATCGAACACTGAAGCTTTCTTT
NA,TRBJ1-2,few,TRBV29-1,CSVAGGSASIVYGYTF,TGCAGCGTTGCCGGAGGGTCAGCAAGTATAGTGTATGGCTACACCTTC
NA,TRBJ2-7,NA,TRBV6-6,CASSPQVAQGQYEQYF,TGTGCCAGCAGCCCACAGGTGGCGCAGGGTCAATACGAGCAGTACTTC
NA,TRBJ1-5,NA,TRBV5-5,CASSLPGTIVNQPQHF,TGTGCCAGCAGCTTGCCAGGGACAATCGTCAATCAGCCCCAGCATTTT
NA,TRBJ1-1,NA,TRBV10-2,CASSEMQDEAFF,TGCGCCAGCAGTGAGATGCAGGATGAAGCTTTCTTT
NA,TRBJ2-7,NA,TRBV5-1,CASSYPGTSTYEQYF,TGCGCCAGCAGCTACCCCGGGACAAGTACCTACGAGCAGTACTTC
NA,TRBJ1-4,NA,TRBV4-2,CASSQDIKFSAGGEKLFF,TGTGCCAGCAGCCAAGATATTAAGTTCAGCGCGGGCGGCGAAAAACTGTTTTTT
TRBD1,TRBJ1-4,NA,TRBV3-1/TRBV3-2,CASSLRDRGEKLFF,TGTGCCAGCAGCCTCCGGGACAGGGGTGAAAAACTGTTTTTT
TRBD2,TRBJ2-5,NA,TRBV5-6,CASSSTRGGETQYF,TGTGCCAGCAGCTCCACCCGGGGGGGAGAGACCCAGTACTTC
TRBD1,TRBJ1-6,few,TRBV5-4,CASRPDTGGYNSPLHF,TGTGCCAGCAGACCGGATACAGGGGGCTACAATTCACCCCTCCACTTT
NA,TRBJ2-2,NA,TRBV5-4,CASRSQGNTGELFF,TGTGCCAGCAGAAGTCAGGGGAACACCGGGGAGCTGTTTTTT
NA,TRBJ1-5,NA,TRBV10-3,CAISEDRRNQPQHF,TGTGCCATCAGTGAAGACAGGCGCAATCAGCCCCAGCATTTT
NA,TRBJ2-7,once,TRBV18,CASSPGLGGAPDKQYF,TGTGCCAGCTCACCTGGTCTAGGGGGGGCGCCTGATAAGCAGTACTTC
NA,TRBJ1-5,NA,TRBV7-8,CASSFGQGRDQPQHF,TGTGCCAGCAGCTTTGGGCAGGGTCGGGATCAGCCCCAGCATTTT
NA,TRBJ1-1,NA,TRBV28,CASSLGGTGNTEAFF,TGTGCCAGCAGTCTGGGGGGGACGGGGAACACTGAAGCTTTCTTT
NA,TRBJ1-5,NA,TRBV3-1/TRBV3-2,CASSQDRDQPQHF,TGTGCCAGCAGCCAAGACAGGGATCAGCCCCAGCATTTT
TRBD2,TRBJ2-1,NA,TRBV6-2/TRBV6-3,CASSHSGGEDNEQFF,TGTGCCAGCAGTCATAGCGGGGGGGAGGACAATGAGCAGTTCTTC
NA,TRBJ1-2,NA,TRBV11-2,CASRKPWGEAGYTF,TGTGCCAGCAGAAAACCCTGGGGGGAAGCGGGCTACACCTTC
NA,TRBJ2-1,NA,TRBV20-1,CSASRGEQFF,TGCAGTGCTAGCCGGGGTGAGCAGTTCTTC